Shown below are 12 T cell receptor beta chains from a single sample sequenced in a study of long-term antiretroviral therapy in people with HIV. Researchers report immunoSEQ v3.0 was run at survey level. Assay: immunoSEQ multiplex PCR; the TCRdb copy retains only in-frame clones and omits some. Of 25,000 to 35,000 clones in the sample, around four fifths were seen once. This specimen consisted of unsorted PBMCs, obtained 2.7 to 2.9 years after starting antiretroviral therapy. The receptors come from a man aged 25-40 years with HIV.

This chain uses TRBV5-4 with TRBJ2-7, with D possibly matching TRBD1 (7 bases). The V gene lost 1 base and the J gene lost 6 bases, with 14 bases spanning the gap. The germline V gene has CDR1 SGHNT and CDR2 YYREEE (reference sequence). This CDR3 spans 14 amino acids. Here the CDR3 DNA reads TGTGCCAGCAGCTTGAACAGGGGAGGTATCGAGCAGTACTTC. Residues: CASSLNRGGIEQYF.

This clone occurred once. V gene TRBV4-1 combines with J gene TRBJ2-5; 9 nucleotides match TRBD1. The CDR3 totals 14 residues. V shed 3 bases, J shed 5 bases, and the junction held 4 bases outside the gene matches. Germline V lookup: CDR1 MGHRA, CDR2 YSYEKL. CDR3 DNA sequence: TGCGCCAGCAGCCACTACAGGGGGCGCGAGACCCAGTACTTC. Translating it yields CASSHYRGRETQYF.

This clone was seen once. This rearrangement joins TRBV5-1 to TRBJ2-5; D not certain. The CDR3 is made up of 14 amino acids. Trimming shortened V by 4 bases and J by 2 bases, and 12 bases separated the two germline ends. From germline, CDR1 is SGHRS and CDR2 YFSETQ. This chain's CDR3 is CASSAEGLQETQYF. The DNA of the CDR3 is TGCGCCAGCAGCGCAGAAGGCCTACAAGAGACCCAGTACTTC.

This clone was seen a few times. CDR3 sequence (DNA): TGTGCCAGCAGTTTAGGACAGGGAAATCAGCCCCAGCATTTT. Its protein product is CASSLGQGNQPQHF. The chain links TRBV28 to TRBJ1-5; 8 bases agree with TRBD1. Per germline, CDR1 MDHEN and CDR2 SYDVKM. The ends lost 2 bases at V and 4 bases at J; junction bases unmatched: 1. This CDR3 is built from 14 residues. The whole variable domain, filled in from reference TRBV28 and TRBJ1-5, reads DVKVTQSSRYLVKRTGEKVFLECVQDMDHENMFWYRQDPGLGLRLIYFSYDVKMKEKGDIPEGYSVSREKKERFSLILESASTNQTSMYLCASSLGQGNQPQHFGDGTRLSIL.

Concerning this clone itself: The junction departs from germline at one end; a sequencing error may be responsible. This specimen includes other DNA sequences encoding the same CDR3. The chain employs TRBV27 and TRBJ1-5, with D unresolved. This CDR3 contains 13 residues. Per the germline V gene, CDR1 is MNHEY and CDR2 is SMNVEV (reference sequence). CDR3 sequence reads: CASSRKADQPQHF. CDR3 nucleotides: TGTGCCAGCAGTAGAAAAGCCGATCAGCCCCAACATTTT.

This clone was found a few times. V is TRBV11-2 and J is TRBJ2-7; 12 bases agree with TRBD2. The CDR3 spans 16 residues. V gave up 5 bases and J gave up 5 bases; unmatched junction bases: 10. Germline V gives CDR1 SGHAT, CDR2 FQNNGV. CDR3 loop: CASSDGLAGRNDEQYF. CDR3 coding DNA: TGTGCCAGCAGCGACGGACTAGCGGGACGCAACGACGAGCAGTACTTC.

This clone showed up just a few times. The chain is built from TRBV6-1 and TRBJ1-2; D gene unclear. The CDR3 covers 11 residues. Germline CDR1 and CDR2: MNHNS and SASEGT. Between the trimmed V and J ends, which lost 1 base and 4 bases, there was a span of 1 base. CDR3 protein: CASSEVYGYTF. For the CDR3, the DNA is TGTGCCAGCAGTGAAGTCTATGGCTACACCTTC.

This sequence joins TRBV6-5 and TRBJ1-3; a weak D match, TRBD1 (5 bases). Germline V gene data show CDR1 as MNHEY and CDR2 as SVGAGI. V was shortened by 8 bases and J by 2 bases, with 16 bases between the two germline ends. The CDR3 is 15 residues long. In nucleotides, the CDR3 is TGTGCCAGCTCTGTTACAGGTAGCCCTGGAAACACCATATATTTT. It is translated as CASSVTGSPGNTIYF.

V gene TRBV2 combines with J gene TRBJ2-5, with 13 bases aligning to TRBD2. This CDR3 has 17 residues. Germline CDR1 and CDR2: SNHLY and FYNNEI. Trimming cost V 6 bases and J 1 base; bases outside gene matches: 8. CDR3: CASRKEGLAGLQETQYF. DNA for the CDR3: TGTGCCAGCAGAAAGGAGGGACTAGCGGGACTCCAAGAGACCCAGTACTTC.

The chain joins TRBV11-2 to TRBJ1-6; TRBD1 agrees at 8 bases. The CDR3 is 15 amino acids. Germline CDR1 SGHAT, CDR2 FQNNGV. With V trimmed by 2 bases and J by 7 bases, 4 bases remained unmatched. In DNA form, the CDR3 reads TGTGCCAGCAGCTTAAGAGGACAGGGCAATTCACCCCTCCACTTT. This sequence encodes CASSLRGQGNSPLHF.

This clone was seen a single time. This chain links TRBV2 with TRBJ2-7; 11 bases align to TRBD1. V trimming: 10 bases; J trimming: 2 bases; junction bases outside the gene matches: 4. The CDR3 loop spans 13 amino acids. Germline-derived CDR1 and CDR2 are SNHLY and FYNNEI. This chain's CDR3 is CANGQGATYEQYF. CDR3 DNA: TGTGCCAACGGACAGGGGGCCACCTACGAGCAGTACTTC.

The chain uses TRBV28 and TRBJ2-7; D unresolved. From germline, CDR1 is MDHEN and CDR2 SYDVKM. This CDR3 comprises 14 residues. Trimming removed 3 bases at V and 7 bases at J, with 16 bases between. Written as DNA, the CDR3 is TGTGCCAGCAGTTTGAGTCTGGTGTTACGAGAGCAGTACTTC. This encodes CASSLSLVLREQYF.